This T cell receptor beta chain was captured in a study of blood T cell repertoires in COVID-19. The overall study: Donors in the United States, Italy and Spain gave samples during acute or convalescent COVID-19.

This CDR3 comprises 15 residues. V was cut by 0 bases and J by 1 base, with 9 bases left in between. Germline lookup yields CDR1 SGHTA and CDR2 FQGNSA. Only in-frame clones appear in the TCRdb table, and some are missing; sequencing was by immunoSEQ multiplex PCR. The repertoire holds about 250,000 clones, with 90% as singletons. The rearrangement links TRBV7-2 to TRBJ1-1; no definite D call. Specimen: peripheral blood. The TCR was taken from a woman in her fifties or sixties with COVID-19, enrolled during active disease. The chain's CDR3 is CASSLAPTRNTEAFF. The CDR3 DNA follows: TGTGCCAGCAGCTTAGCGCCGACAAGGAACACTGAAGCTTTCTTT.